This TCR beta chain derives from a study of liver allograft versus peripheral blood T cells. Across the study: The authors compared T cell receptor repertoires in transplanted livers with those in the peripheral blood of recipients. General study results and limits: Peripheral blood repertoires reportedly differed from the T cell receptor repertoires found inside liver allografts.

TCRdb re-called the reads through MiXCR, storing one row per CDR3 protein. The sample carries around 18,000 distinct CDR3 sequences, 20% to 25% recorded once. The CDR3 length is 14 residues. Germline V CDR1 and CDR2: KGHDR, SFDVKD. V shed 5 bases and J shed 7 bases, with 17 bases lying between them. A word on this clonotype: Its antigen is undetermined.

The receptor comes from a human patient who had a liver transplant. The graft donor may account for some of the T cells. This chain uses TRBV24-1 with TRBJ2-7; D is tentatively TRBD1 or TRBD2 (7 bases each). CDR3 sequence reads: CATSGPGGAREQYF. CDR3 coding DNA: TGTGCCACCAGTGGCCCAGGGGGGGCCCGAGAGCAGTACTTC.